The rows below give T cell receptor beta chains drawn from one sample of a study of blood T cell repertoires in COVID-19. Assay used: immunoSEQ multiplex PCR; TCRdb lists only in-frame clones, some missing. The table has a few hundred thousand clones, 80% to 90% seen once; the top ten hold 5.5% to 6.5%. Sequenced sample: peripheral blood. These receptors all stem from a man between 60 and 70 years old with acute or convalescent COVID-19. Both conserved end residues are part of each CDR3. Each record gives: J gene, CDR3 length, D gene, clone size, V gene, CDR3 DNA, CDR3 protein. A D gene is named only where the DNA matches it firmly. Only part of the rows carry a size: once, few, many, or a class if the clone is expanded.

TRBJ1-1	13	-	-	TRBV6-1	TGTGCCAGCAGTGACAGGATGAACACTGAAGCTTTCTTT	CASSDRMNTEAFF
TRBJ1-4	17	-	-	TRBV7-2	TGTGCCAGCAGCTTATTGGCGGGGCGGGGGATGAATGAAAAACTGTTTTTT	CASSLLAGRGMNEKLFF
TRBJ1-2	16	TRBD1	-	TRBV28	TGTGCCAGCAGGTTCCCCCCCGGGACAGGGGACTATGGCTACACCTTC	CASRFPPGTGDYGYTF
TRBJ1-4	13	-	-	TRBV7-2	TGTGCCAGCAGCGAGGGCCGGACCGGAAAACTGTTTTTT	CASSEGRTGKLFF
TRBJ1-4	12	TRBD1	-	TRBV12-3/TRBV12-4	TGTGCCAGCAGCGCCGACAGGGTACGACTGTTTTTT	CASSADRVRLFF
TRBJ2-2	16	TRBD1	-	TRBV11-2	TGTGCCAGCAGCTTAGGACGACAGGGCGCCACCGGGGAGCTGTTTTTT	CASSLGRQGATGELFF
TRBJ1-2	17	TRBD1	-	TRBV3-1/TRBV3-2	TGTGCCAGCAGCCAAAGGAGGGGGACAGGGGGCGGGTATGGCTACACCTTC	CASSQRRGTGGGYGYTF
TRBJ1-1	12	-	-	TRBV30	TGTGCCTTGGACAGAAGAGGCACTGAAGCTTTCTTT	CALDRRGTEAFF
TRBJ1-2	13	TRBD1	-	TRBV12-3/TRBV12-4	TGTGCCAGCGGGGTCGGAGGACAGGGAGGCTACACCTTC	CASGVGGQGGYTF
TRBJ2-1	17	TRBD1	-	TRBV6-2/TRBV6-3	TGTGCCAGCAGTAGCAAACGGACAGGGATAGCCTACAATGAGCAGTTCTTC	CASSSKRTGIAYNEQFF
TRBJ1-6	15	-	-	TRBV6-5	TGTGCCAGCAGTTACGGAAGGAGAAGGAATTCACCCCTCCACTTT	CASSYGRRRNSPLHF
TRBJ2-5	13	-	-	TRBV19	TGTGCCAGTAGCGGAGGGCCCCAAGAGACCCAGTACTTC	CASSGGPQETQYF
TRBJ2-7	14	TRBD1	-	TRBV27	TGTGCCAGCAGTTTATCACAGGGGGTGGGCGAGCAGTACTTC	CASSLSQGVGEQYF
TRBJ1-1	15	TRBD1	-	TRBV6-2/TRBV6-3	TGTGCCAGCAGTTACGACAGGGTGGGAGAAACTGAAGCTTTCTTT	CASSYDRVGETEAFF
TRBJ1-1	14	-	-	TRBV28	TGTGCCAGCACCCTAGGCCAGCAGAACACTGAAGCTTTCTTT	CASTLGQQNTEAFF
TRBJ2-7	15	TRBD2	-	TRBV15	TGTGCCACCCAAACCGGGACTAGCGGCTCCTACGAGCAGTACTTC	CATQTGTSGSYEQYF
TRBJ1-5	14	TRBD1	once	TRBV10-3	TGTGCCACCAGTACCGGACAGGGGAACCAGCCCCAGCATTTT	CATSTGQGNQPQHF
TRBJ2-7	12	-	-	TRBV5-8	TGTGCCAGCCGCTACAGGTCCTACGAGCAGTACTTC	CASRYRSYEQYF
TRBJ2-1	16	TRBD2	-	TRBV11-3	TGTGCCAGCAGCCTGGGGACTAGCGGGGCCGCGTATGAGCAGTTCTTC	CASSLGTSGAAYEQFF
TRBJ1-4	15	TRBD1	-	TRBV6-5	TGTGCCAGCAGTTACTCGAGCACAGGGGATGAAAAACTGTTTTTT	CASSYSSTGDEKLFF
TRBJ2-7	14	TRBD1	-	TRBV4-3	TGCGCCAGCAGCCCGGACAGGTTCTCCTACGAGCAGTACTTC	CASSPDRFSYEQYF
TRBJ2-1	16	TRBD2	once	TRBV7-2	TGTGCCAGCAGCCCCCGCTCGGGGGGAACCTACAATGAGCAGTTCTTC	CASSPRSGGTYNEQFF
TRBJ1-6	16	TRBD1	-	TRBV14	TGTGCCAGCAGCCATAGACAGGGGGCGGTTGATTCACCCCTCCACTTT	CASSHRQGAVDSPLHF
TRBJ2-7	23	-	few	TRBV21-1	TGTGCCAGCAGCAAAATAATTGAAGACGAAGACACCGCCCCTCCATCTTGTACCTACGAGCAGTACTTC	CASSKIIEDEDTAPPSCTYEQYF
TRBJ1-1	13	-	once	TRBV2	TGTGCCAGCAACCGACAGGTGAACACTGAAGCTTTCTTT	CASNRQVNTEAFF
TRBJ2-7	15	TRBD2	-	TRBV28	TGTGCCAGCAGGGGAGGGCTTAGTGCGGCCTACGAGCAGTACTTC	CASRGGLSAAYEQYF
TRBJ1-1	14	-	-	TRBV4-3	TGCGCCAGCAGCCAAGATTTGCGGAACACTGAAGCTTTCTTT	CASSQDLRNTEAFF
TRBJ2-1	15	TRBD2	-	TRBV7-3	TGTGCCAGCAGTTCCCGCGGGAGGAGTAACAATGAGCAGTTCTTC	CASSSRGRSNNEQFF
TRBJ1-5	14	-	-	TRBV6-6	TGTGCCACTCGAACAGGACTATCGGCTCAGCCCCAGCATTTT	CATRTGLSAQPQHF
TRBJ2-6	17	-	once	TRBV28	TGTGCCAGCAGTACTCAGCTACGAGGCTCTGGGGCCAACGTCCTGACTTTC	CASSTQLRGSGANVLTF
TRBJ1-1	12	-	-	TRBV6-2/TRBV6-3	TGTGCCAGCAGTTCCCCCCCTAGTGAAGCTTTCTTT	CASSSPPSEAFF
TRBJ1-2	15	-	-	TRBV28	TGTGCCAGCAGTTTAGAGCAACCCGGTTCCTATGGCTACACCTTC	CASSLEQPGSYGYTF
TRBJ2-7	13	-	-	TRBV12-3/TRBV12-4	TGTGCCAGCAGTCTCACTAGTAGCTACGAGCAGTACTTC	CASSLTSSYEQYF
TRBJ1-5	15	-	-	TRBV30	TGTGCCTGGAGTGTACTTAGGGGTAGCAATCAGCCCCAGCATTTT	CAWSVLRGSNQPQHF
TRBJ1-1	13	-	-	TRBV12-3/TRBV12-4	TGTGCCAGCCGGTCGGGGGTGAACACTGAAGCTTTCTTT	CASRSGVNTEAFF
TRBJ1-2	13	-	-	TRBV5-1	TGCGCCAGCAGCTTGCAGGGGAACTATGGCTACACCTTC	CASSLQGNYGYTF
TRBJ1-2	13	-	-	TRBV2	TGTGCCAGCGAAGGCCGGAGGAGGTATGGCTACACCTTC	CASEGRRRYGYTF
TRBJ2-1	14	TRBD2	-	TRBV2	TGTGCCACCCTCCCGGGACTAGCCTACAATGAGCAGTTCTTC	CATLPGLAYNEQFF
TRBJ2-1	15	-	-	TRBV5-6	TGTGCCAGCAGCGCAGGGGGGAACTCCTACAATGAGCAGTTCTTC	CASSAGGNSYNEQFF
TRBJ2-2	15	TRBD1	-	TRBV2	TGTGCCAGCATCCTGGGACAGGGATATGGCGGGGAGCTGTTTTTT	CASILGQGYGGELFF
TRBJ1-4	15	TRBD1	-	TRBV11-1	TGTGCCAGCAGTTCCACAGGGGGCTCTAATGAAAAACTGTTTTTT	CASSSTGGSNEKLFF
TRBJ1-2	16	-	few	TRBV10-3	TGTGCCATCGGGCTGAGTGAGTCCCCCTCTAACTATGGCTACACCTTC	CAIGLSESPSNYGYTF
TRBJ1-4	15	-	-	TRBV7-7	TGTGCTAGCAGCTTACGGTCCGGGGTTAATGAAAAACTGTTTTTT	CASSLRSGVNEKLFF
TRBJ1-1	17	TRBD1	-	TRBV28	TGTGCCAGCAGTCTACCACCGGGACAGGCTGTTTGGACTGAAGCTTTCTTT	CASSLPPGQAVWTEAFF
TRBJ1-4	14	TRBD1	-	TRBV5-1	TGCGCCAGCAGCTTAAAGACAGGGGAGGAAAAACTGTTTTTT	CASSLKTGEEKLFF
TRBJ1-1	15	TRBD1	-	TRBV7-2	TGTGCCAGCAGCCGGACAGGGGACGCGAACACTGAAGCTTTCTTT	CASSRTGDANTEAFF
TRBJ2-2	18	TRBD2	-	TRBV4-2	TGTGCCAGCAGCCTAAAACCGGGACTACTAGAAACCACCGGGGAGCTGTTTTTT	CASSLKPGLLETTGELFF
TRBJ1-3	16	-	-	TRBV5-6	TGTGCCAGCAGCCCAAGGACAGCTACGCCTGGAAACACCATATATTTT	CASSPRTATPGNTIYF
TRBJ2-1	17	TRBD2	once	TRBV7-2	TGTGCCAGCAGCCCTCTCGGACTAGCGGGAGATGGTAATGAGCAGTTCTTC	CASSPLGLAGDGNEQFF
TRBJ2-7	14	TRBD1	-	TRBV7-2	TGTGCCAGCAGCTTCGACGGGACAGGGAGCGAGCAGTACTTC	CASSFDGTGSEQYF
TRBJ2-5	14	TRBD1	-	TRBV5-6	TGTGCCAGCAGCAGTACAGGGGCACAAGAGACCCAGTACTTC	CASSSTGAQETQYF